This TCR beta chain was found in a study of beta chain features in type 1 diabetes. Regarding the study as a whole: Overrepresentation of cells with high TCR expression could result from cDNA sequencing. Among patients with Type 1 diabetes, TCRB CDR3s were moderately but significantly shorter in every one of the four CD4+ subsets.

Blood was collected once per donor into heparin, averaging roughly 110 mL. CD45RO/CCR7/CD25/CD127/CD95/CD27 staining was used to isolate CD4+ naive, central memory, regulatory and stem cell-like memory cells by sorting. Of the isolated RNA, all was reverse transcribed, and so the sequenced material was expressed TCRB transcripts. The protocol was immunoSEQ multiplex PCR, while the TCRdb copy is restricted to in-frame clones and leaves out a portion. The sample yields more than 250,000 clones, 14% seen once. CDR1 and CDR2 (germline): LNHDA, SQIVND (reference sequence). This CDR3 region has 14 residues. The trim removed 8 bases at V and 1 base at J, leaving 6 bases unmatched. This clone was seen more than once but under ten times. Its target is not known.

The V gene is TRBV19, the J gene TRBJ1-1, with TRBD1 identical over 8 bases. The source of this sequence is a man younger than 40 with type 1 diabetes. Sequences were obtained from naive CD4+ T cells from blood. The CDR3 coding sequence is TGTGCCAGTCTTAAGGACAGGGAGAACACTGAAGCTTTCTTT. The encoded protein is CASLKDRENTEAFF. The variable domain in full, completed from reference TRBV19 and TRBJ1-1, reads DGGITQSPKYLFRKEGQNVTLSCEQNLNHDAMYWYRQDPGQGLRLIYYSQIVNDFQKGDIAEGYSVSREKKESFPLTVTSAQKNPTAFYLCASLKDRENTEAFFGQGTRLTVV.